A selection of T cell receptor beta chains follows, all from one sample in a study of cytomegalovirus exposure and HLA in healthy donors. The protocol was immunoSEQ multiplex PCR, while the TCRdb copy is restricted to in-frame clones and leaves out a portion. The data hold 150,000 to 200,000 clones, with roughly 74% observed a single time. Sequenced input: PBMCs. Receptors were obtained from a female donor in good health and CMV-seronegative. CDR3s include the opening cysteine and the closing phenylalanine or tryptophan. D genes are given only for firm matches. Clone size is given for some rows only: seen once, a few or many times, or a class if the clone is expanded.

v_gene	j_gene	d_gene	abundance	CDR3aa	CDR3nt
TRBV5-4	TRBJ2-1	NA	few	CASSLEGVSYNEQFF	TGTGCCAGCAGCTTGGAGGGGGTTTCCTACAATGAGCAGTTCTTC
TRBV6-1	TRBJ1-5	NA	NA	CASSESPRGVQPQHF	TGTGCCAGCAGTGAAAGTCCCCGGGGTGTTCAGCCCCAGCATTTT
TRBV7-2	TRBJ2-2	TRBD2	NA	CASSVSGRDTGELFF	TGTGCCAGCAGTGTTAGCGGGAGGGACACCGGGGAGCTGTTTTTT
TRBV6-5	TRBJ2-3	TRBD2	NA	CASRVSGSPTDTQYF	TGTGCCAGCAGGGTTAGCGGGAGCCCCACAGATACGCAGTATTTT
TRBV5-1	TRBJ2-1	NA	NA	CASRADNEQFF	TGCGCCAGCAGAGCCGACAATGAGCAGTTCTTC
TRBV15	TRBJ1-2	NA	NA	CATHLSDSNYGYTF	TGTGCCACCCACCTCTCGGACAGTAACTATGGCTACACCTTC
TRBV25-1	TRBJ1-2	TRBD1	NA	CASSDSGTGGNGYTF	TGTGCCAGCAGTGATTCCGGGACAGGGGGCAATGGCTACACCTTC
TRBV7-8	TRBJ2-3	TRBD2	NA	CASSFRTSPSTDTQYF	TGTGCCAGCAGCTTCAGGACTAGCCCTAGCACAGATACGCAGTATTTT
TRBV7-9	TRBJ2-1	TRBD1	NA	CASSPPGQGYNEQFF	TGTGCCAGCAGCCCTCCGGGACAGGGGTACAATGAGCAGTTCTTC
TRBV5-4	TRBJ1-2	NA	NA	CASSLPGDLYGYTF	TGTGCCAGCAGCCTGCCAGGGGATCTCTATGGCTACACCTTC
TRBV5-1	TRBJ2-7	NA	NA	CASSLKLGISYEQYF	TGCGCCAGCAGCTTGAAGTTGGGCATCTCCTACGAGCAGTACTTC
TRBV27	TRBJ2-2	TRBD1	NA	CASSTGGATGELFF	TGTGCCAGCAGTACAGGGGGCGCGACCGGGGAGCTGTTTTTT
TRBV14	TRBJ2-3	TRBD2	NA	CASSHPHRGLLNTDTQYF	TGTGCCAGCAGCCATCCTCATAGGGGACTACTCAACACAGATACGCAGTATTTT
TRBV28	TRBJ2-7	NA	once	CASRTGTGLSDYEQYF	TGTGCCAGCAGAACCGGAACGGGACTCAGTGACTACGAGCAGTACTTC
TRBV21-1	TRBJ2-5	NA	NA	CASSKANGLLGGETQYF	TGTGCCAGCAGCAAAGCGAATGGGCTCCTTGGAGGAGAGACCCAGTACTTC
TRBV18	TRBJ1-5	NA	NA	CASSQGVDQPQHF	TGTGCCAGCTCACAAGGGGTCGATCAGCCCCAGCATTTT
TRBV19	TRBJ2-3	TRBD2	few	CASSPNFLAGPRTDTQYF	TGTGCCAGTAGTCCCAACTTTCTAGCGGGGCCCCGCACAGATACGCAGTATTTT
TRBV9	TRBJ2-7	NA	NA	CASSGRDNNYEQYF	TGTGCCAGCAGCGGCCGGGACAACAACTACGAGCAGTACTTC
TRBV11-2	TRBJ2-7	TRBD1	NA	CASRKPGQSSYEQYF	TGTGCCAGCAGGAAACCGGGACAGAGCTCCTACGAGCAGTACTTC
TRBV6-5	TRBJ1-6	TRBD1	NA	CASSYSLWTGGSPLHF	TGTGCCAGCAGTTACAGCTTGTGGACAGGGGGTTCACCCCTCCACTTT
TRBV5-5	TRBJ1-2	TRBD1	NA	CASSPQGAGFYGYTF	TGTGCCAGCAGCCCCCAGGGGGCAGGGTTCTATGGCTACACCTTC
TRBV6-1	TRBJ1-2	NA	NA	CASSAGGTVIGYTF	TGTGCCAGCAGCGCGGGGGGCACGGTGATTGGCTACACCTTC
TRBV7-2	TRBJ2-5	NA	NA	CASSFSRQQEAQYF	TGTGCCAGCAGCTTTAGTAGGCAACAAGAGGCCCAGTACTTC
TRBV27	TRBJ2-1	NA	NA	CASRGGSSYNEQFF	TGTGCCAGCAGGGGGGGTAGCTCCTACAATGAGCAGTTCTTC
TRBV5-1	TRBJ2-3	NA	NA	CASSQSGSPTDTQYF	TGCGCCAGCAGCCAAAGCGGGTCACCCACAGATACGCAGTATTTT
TRBV6-5	TRBJ2-7	NA	NA	CASSYSSAFSYEQYF	TGTGCCAGCAGTTACTCATCAGCGTTCTCCTACGAGCAGTACTTC
TRBV6-1	TRBJ1-5	NA	NA	CASSASPQSSHF	TGTGCCAGCAGTGCGTCACCACAGTCGTCGCATTTT
TRBV7-8	TRBJ2-7	NA	NA	CASSLGRGPSYEQYF	TGTGCCAGCAGCTTGGGTAGGGGTCCTTCCTACGAGCAGTACTTC
TRBV7-9	TRBJ2-3	TRBD2	NA	CASSWGGPSTDTQYF	TGTGCCAGCAGCTGGGGGGGACCTTCCACAGATACGCAGTATTTT
TRBV28	TRBJ2-7	NA	NA	CATQRGAFNEQYF	TGTGCCACCCAAAGGGGCGCGTTCAACGAGCAGTACTTC
TRBV25-1	TRBJ2-7	TRBD1	NA	CASSQQGASQYF	TGTGCCAGCAGCCAACAGGGGGCCTCGCAGTACTTC
TRBV2	TRBJ1-2	TRBD1	NA	CASTQEEGARYGYTF	TGTGCCAGCACCCAAGAGGAGGGGGCGCGTTATGGCTACACCTTC
TRBV25-1	TRBJ2-7	TRBD2	NA	CASSLGRVGEQYF	TGTGCCAGCAGTCTGGGGAGGGTCGGAGAGCAGTACTTC
TRBV7-9	TRBJ2-7	NA	NA	CSVFTPPAYEQYF	TGTTCCGTATTCACCCCCCCAGCCTACGAGCAGTACTTC
TRBV9	TRBJ2-2	NA	once	CASRTGSTGELFF	TGTGCCAGCAGGACGGGTAGTACCGGGGAGCTGTTTTTT